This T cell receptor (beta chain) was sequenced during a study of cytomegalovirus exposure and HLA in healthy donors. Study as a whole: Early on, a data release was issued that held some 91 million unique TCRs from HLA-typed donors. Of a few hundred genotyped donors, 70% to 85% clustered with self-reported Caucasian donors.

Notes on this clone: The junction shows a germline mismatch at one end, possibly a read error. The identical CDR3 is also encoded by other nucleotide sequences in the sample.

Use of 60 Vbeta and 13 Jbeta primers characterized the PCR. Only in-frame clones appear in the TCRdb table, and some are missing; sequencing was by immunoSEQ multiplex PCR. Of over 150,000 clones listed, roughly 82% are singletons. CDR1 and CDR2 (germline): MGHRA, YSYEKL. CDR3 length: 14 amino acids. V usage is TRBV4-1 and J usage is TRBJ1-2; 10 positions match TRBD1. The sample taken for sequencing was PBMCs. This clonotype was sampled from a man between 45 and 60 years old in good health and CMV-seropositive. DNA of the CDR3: TGTGCCAGCAGCCAAGGGACAGGGGAGGTAGGCTACACCTTC. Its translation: CASSQGTGEVGYTF.